Presented here are 29 T cell receptor beta chains from one specimen sequenced in a study of blood T cells in healthy people across ages. For the second PCR, which ran for about 6 to 11 cycles, a sample-barcoded 5' primer and a J-beta primer mix were used. TCRdb re-called the 5' RACE reads with MiXCR, one entry per CDR3 protein. The table records some 880,000 distinct CDR3 sequences, 35% to 40% of them present only once. What was sequenced was blood. The receptors stem from a young man in good health.

The chain recombines TRBV12-3 or TRBV12-4 with TRBJ2-5, with 13 bases fitting TRBD2. With V trimmed by 6 bases and J by 7 bases, 5 bases remained unmatched. This CDR3 has 14 residues. The DNA of the CDR3 is TGTGCCAGCAGACGGACTAGCGGGGGCTTGACCCAGTACTTC. Residues: CASRRTSGGLTQYF.

In this sample, this clonotype turned up many times. This rearrangement joins TRBV4-2 to TRBJ1-1; TRBD1 matches 9 bases. Losses at the gene ends were 4 bases for V and 4 bases for J; bases not matched to a gene: 4. Germline values: CDR1 LGHNA, CDR2 YNFKEQ. CDR3 length: 14 residues. The CDR3 spells CASSPGQGSTEAFF. CDR3 DNA sequence: TGTGCCAGCAGCCCCGGACAGGGGTCCACTGAAGCTTTCTTT.

For this clonotype: Germline is not matched at one junction end, which may reflect a read error. The CDR3 sequence is CASEAETYERYF. Written as DNA, the CDR3 is TGTGCCAGCGAGGCGGAAACCTACGAGCGGTACTTC. This chain links TRBV7-9 with TRBJ2-7; D not certain. CDR1 and CDR2 (germline): SEHNR, FQNEAQ (reference sequence). The CDR3 contains 12 residues.

The DNA for the CDR3 is TGTGCCAGCAGCCGGGGAGGTCAAGAGACCCAGTACTTC. Translated, it gives CASSRGGQETQYF. The rearrangement links TRBV7-3 to TRBJ2-5; D possibly corresponds to TRBD2 (6 bases). CDR1 SGHTA and CDR2 FQGTGA come from the germline V gene. The CDR3 totals 13 residues. V was clipped by 5 bases and J by 2 bases, with 9 bases between them.

The gene calls are TRBV6-6 and TRBJ2-1, with TRBD2 as a possible D gene (6 bases). Trimming cost V 8 bases and J 6 bases, with 17 bases left between them. Per germline, CDR1 MNHNY and CDR2 SVGAGI (reference sequence). The CDR3 has 14 residues. The CDR3 is CASGAGGEPNEQFF. CDR3 nucleotides: TGTGCCAGCGGGGCCGGAGGGGAGCCCAATGAGCAGTTCTTC.

This rearrangement joins TRBV11-2 to TRBJ1-1; D is unclear. The CDR3 extends over 15 amino acids. The germline V and J ends were trimmed by 6 bases and 1 base, with 15 bases remaining between them. CDR1 is SGHAT and CDR2 is FQNNGV in the germline V gene. The CDR3 DNA follows: TGTGCCAGCAGACCCGGTTCGGGCCAGAACACTGAAGCTTTCTTT. It encodes CASRPGSGQNTEAFF.

The rearrangement uses TRBV20-1 and TRBJ1-1; D remains unclear. V dropped 0 bases and J dropped 3 bases, with 14 bases sitting between them. Germline V gives CDR1 DFQATT, CDR2 SNEGSKA (reference sequence). This CDR3 contains 15 residues. In nucleotides, the CDR3 is TGCAGTGCTAGAGAGACCATGCTTAGGGACACTGAAGCTTTCTTT. Its protein product is CSARETMLRDTEAFF.

Only one count was recorded for this clonotype. The V and J genes are TRBV4-3 and TRBJ1-1; 10 bases align to TRBD1. Unmatched junction bases numbered 2, after V lost 3 bases and J lost 4 bases. Germline V gives CDR1 LGHNA, CDR2 YSLEER. The CDR3 length is 14 residues. Here the CDR3 reads CASSHGQGVTEAFF. The CDR3 region has the DNA TGCGCCAGCAGCCACGGACAGGGGGTCACTGAAGCTTTCTTT.

This chain connects TRBV6-2 or TRBV6-3 to TRBJ2-3; 14 nucleotides align to TRBD2. The J segment lost 2 bases and the V segment lost 5 bases, leaving 6 bases of the junction unmatched. The CDR3 sequence is 17 residues long. CDR1 is MNHEY and CDR2 is SVGEGT in the germline V gene. The CDR3 nucleotides read TGTGCCAGCAGTGGGACTAGCGGGGGATGGGTCACAGATACGCAGTATTTT. Its protein is CASSGTSGGWVTDTQYF.

V and J are TRBV2 and TRBJ2-6; D is ambiguous. Trimming cost V 6 bases and J 0 bases, with 12 bases left between them. The germline CDR1 and CDR2 sequences are SNHLY and FYNNEI. This CDR3 has 16 residues. CDR3 DNA: TGTGCCAGCAGCCGTAGAATTAGCTCTGGGGCCAACGTCCTGACTTTC. Translation: CASSRRISSGANVLTF.

The chain combines TRBV29-1 with TRBJ2-3; 9 bases map to TRBD2. V shed 6 bases, J shed 2 bases, and the junction held 3 bases outside the gene matches. CDR1 is SQVTM, CDR2 ANQGSEA, per germline. The CDR3 contains 13 residues. The CDR3 spells CSVAGGNTDTQYF. In nucleotides, the CDR3 is TGCAGCGTCGCGGGGGGGAACACAGATACGCAGTATTTT.

The V and J genes are TRBV6-5 and TRBJ2-5; 10 bases fit TRBD1. The length of the CDR3 is 14 residues. V lost 6 bases to trimming and J lost 5 bases; unmatched junction nucleotides: 6. Germline V gene sequence: CDR1 MNHEY, CDR2 SVGAGI. CDR3 protein: CASRETGGGETQYF. The CDR3, as DNA: TGTGCCAGCAGGGAGACAGGGGGCGGGGAGACCCAGTACTTC.

This clonotype was picked up one time. This rearrangement joins TRBV20-1 to TRBJ1-5, with 7 bases identical to TRBD1. The length of the CDR3 is 14 residues. Trimming removed 6 bases from V and 4 bases from J; junction bases left unmatched: 9. CDR1 and CDR2 from the germline V gene are DFQATT and SNEGSKA (reference sequence). The CDR3 reads CSAPGRGGNQPQHF. CDR3 nucleotide sequence: TGCAGTGCCCCAGGCAGGGGGGGGAATCAGCCCCAGCATTTT.

This chain connects TRBV6-6 to TRBJ1-5, with D hard to call. The CDR3 is 13 residues long. Trimming stripped 6 bases from V and 6 bases from J, with 12 bases between. Looked up from germline, CDR1 is MNHNY and CDR2 is SVGAGI (reference sequence). CDR3: CASSAGVSQPQHF. The DNA of the CDR3 is TGTGCCAGCAGCGCCGGGGTGTCTCAGCCCCAGCATTTT.

The rearrangement joins TRBV20-1 to TRBJ1-2; D ambiguous. Germline lookup yields CDR1 DFQATT and CDR2 SNEGSKA (reference sequence). The length of the CDR3 is 11 residues. V was pared by 7 bases and J by 5 bases, with 11 bases between. CDR3 DNA: TGCAGTGTTTCAGATCTTTATGGCTACACCTTC. Translating it yields CSVSDLYGYTF.

The chain links TRBV3-1 to TRBJ2-2, with D perhaps matching TRBD2 (6 bases). Trimming removed 2 bases at V and 1 base at J, with 11 bases between. Per the germline V gene, CDR1 is LGHDT and CDR2 is YNNKEL (reference sequence). The CDR3 contains 16 residues. CDR3: CASSQPAGGNTGELFF. The CDR3, as DNA: TGTGCCAGCAGCCAACCTGCCGGGGGGAACACCGGGGAGCTGTTTTTT.

This rearrangement joins TRBV7-2 to TRBJ2-7; TRBD1 matches 7 bases. This CDR3 spans 15 amino acids. The V and J ends lost 5 bases and 2 bases, in that order; junction bases with no gene match: 9. Germline loops: CDR1 SGHTA, CDR2 FQGNSA. CDR3 nucleotide sequence: TGTGCCAGCAGCCCTTCAACAGGGGTGACCTACGAGCAGTACTTC. It specifies CASSPSTGVTYEQYF.

This clonotype was found a few times. The V call is TRBV7-2, the J call TRBJ1-1; no clear D. CDR3 length: 14 residues. Trimming cost V 1 base and J 1 base, with 7 bases left between them. Germline V CDR1 and CDR2: SGHTA, FQGNSA. The CDR3 nucleotides read TGTGCCAGCAGCTTAGGTCCGAAGAACACTGAAGCTTTCTTT. Translated: CASSLGPKNTEAFF.

This clonotype has only one observation. The gene calls are TRBV27 and TRBJ2-7; 12 bases agree with TRBD2. Germline CDR1 and CDR2: MNHEY and SMNVEV (reference sequence). The trim removed 3 bases at V and 6 bases at J, leaving 3 bases unmatched. This CDR3 contains 14 residues. The CDR3 loop reads CASSFGLAGTEQYF. CDR3 DNA sequence: TGTGCCAGCAGTTTTGGACTAGCGGGAACCGAGCAGTACTTC.

This rearrangement joins TRBV25-1 to TRBJ1-2; D is perhaps TRBD1 (6 bases). V dropped 3 bases and J dropped 7 bases, with 12 bases sitting between them. The V gene's germline CDR1 is MGHDK and CDR2 SYGVNS. The CDR3 runs 13 residues. The DNA for the CDR3 is TGTGCCAGCAGTGATTTGGACAGCCGTGGCTACACCTTC. Amino acid sequence: CASSDLDSRGYTF.

The CDR3 loop reads CASSRTSGVNNEQFF. CDR3 coding DNA: TGTGCCAGCAGTCGGACTAGCGGAGTAAACAATGAGCAGTTCTTC. The chain recombines TRBV14 with TRBJ2-1; TRBD2 matches at 10 bases. The ends lost 6 bases at V and 5 bases at J; junction bases unmatched: 7. Germline CDR1 reads SGHDN; CDR2 reads FVKESK. CDR3 size: 15 residues. The full variable domain, completed using reference TRBV14 and TRBJ2-1, is EAGVTQFPSHSVIEKGQTVTLRCDPISGHDNLYWYRRVMGKEIKFLLHFVKESKQDESGMPNNRFLAERTGGTYSTLKVQPAELEDSGVYFCASSRTSGVNNEQFFGPGTRLTVL.

The gene calls are TRBV20-1 and TRBJ1-6; D remains unclear. CDR1 is DFQATT and CDR2 is SNEGSKA in the germline V gene (reference sequence). V lost 6 bases to trimming and J lost 1 base, with 13 bases between them. The CDR3 runs 15 residues. The CDR3 loop is CSAPEGRSYNSPLHF. The CDR3 bases are TGCAGTGCCCCGGAAGGGAGATCCTATAATTCACCCCTCCACTTT.

A few counts support this clonotype. J is TRBJ1-6 and V is TRBV13, with D possibly matching TRBD1 (5 bases). The CDR3 sequence is 16 residues long. CDR1 and CDR2 (germline): PRHDT, FYEKMQ (reference sequence). V gave up 0 bases and J gave up 6 bases, with 12 bases separating them. The CDR3 here is CASSLGPQGPNSPLHF. The CDR3 bases are TGTGCCAGCAGCTTAGGACCCCAGGGCCCTAATTCACCCCTCCACTTT.

The chain has TRBV6-2 or TRBV6-3 and TRBJ2-3; D is ambiguous. The V gene's germline CDR1 is MNHEY and CDR2 SVGEGT. Trimming shortened V by 2 bases and J by 7 bases, and 4 bases separated the two germline ends. The CDR3 runs to 11 residues. For the CDR3, the DNA is TGTGCCAGCAGTTACGTGAATACGCAGTATTTT. Translation gives CASSYVNTQYF.

This chain joins TRBV30 and TRBJ1-4; D gene ambiguous. V dropped 1 base and J dropped 0 bases, with 9 bases sitting between them. Germline assignment: CDR1 GTSNPN and CDR2 SVGIG (reference sequence). This CDR3 has 15 residues. The CDR3 DNA is TGTGCCTGGAGTGCAGTCGGGCCAACTAATGAAAAACTGTTTTTT. Translation gives CAWSAVGPTNEKLFF.

The chain combines TRBV6-6 with TRBJ2-5, with 10 bases aligning to TRBD1. CDR1 MNHNY and CDR2 SVGAGI come from the germline V gene (reference sequence). Losses at the gene ends were 2 bases for V and 3 bases for J; bases not matched to a gene: 3. The CDR3 is 15 amino acids. CDR3 coding DNA: TGTGCCAGCAGTTACGGACAGGGGGTGGAAGAGACCCAGTACTTC. It specifies CASSYGQGVEETQYF.

The chain combines TRBV5-1 with TRBJ1-1; no clear D gene. Trimming pared 4 bases from V and 0 bases from J, leaving 7 bases between. This CDR3 spans 13 amino acids. Germline loops: CDR1 SGHRS, CDR2 YFSETQ. The CDR3 DNA is TGCGCCAGCAGCCCGTTGGTGAACACTGAAGCTTTCTTT. Translated: CASSPLVNTEAFF.

This clonotype was counted many times. V and J are TRBV4-3 and TRBJ2-1, with TRBD1 as a possible D gene (5 bases). The CDR3 extends over 12 amino acids. Germline CDR1 LGHNA, CDR2 YSLEER. Trimming stripped 3 bases from V and 10 bases from J, with 10 bases between. The CDR3 DNA follows: TGCGCCAGCAGCCACACCAGGGTCGAGCAGTTCTTC. Protein product: CASSHTRVEQFF.

The J gene is TRBJ2-3, the V gene TRBV6-5; D possibly corresponds to TRBD2 (7 bases). Germline assignment: CDR1 MNHEY and CDR2 SVGAGI. Trimming removed 7 bases from V and 1 base from J, with 15 bases in between. The CDR3 consists of 15 residues. This CDR3 reads CASTSGGGGTDTQYF. CDR3 in DNA: TGTGCCAGCACCTCCGGAGGGGGGGGCACAGATACGCAGTATTTT.